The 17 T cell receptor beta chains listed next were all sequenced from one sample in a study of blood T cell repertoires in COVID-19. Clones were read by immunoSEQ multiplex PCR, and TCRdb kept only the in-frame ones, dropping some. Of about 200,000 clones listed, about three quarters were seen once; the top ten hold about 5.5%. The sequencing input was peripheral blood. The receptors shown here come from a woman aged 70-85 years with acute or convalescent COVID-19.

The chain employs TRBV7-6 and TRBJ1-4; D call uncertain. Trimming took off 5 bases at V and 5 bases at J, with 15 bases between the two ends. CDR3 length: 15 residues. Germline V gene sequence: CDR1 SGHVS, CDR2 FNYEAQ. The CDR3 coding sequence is TGTGCCAGCAGCCAAGGACTGGTGGAGAATGAAAAACTGTTTTTT. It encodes CASSQGLVENEKLFF.

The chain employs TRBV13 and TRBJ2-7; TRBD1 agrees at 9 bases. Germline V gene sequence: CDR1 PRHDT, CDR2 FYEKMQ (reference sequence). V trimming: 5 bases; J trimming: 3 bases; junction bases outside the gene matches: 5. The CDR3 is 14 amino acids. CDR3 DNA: TGTGCCAGCAGCCGGAGACAGGGGGACTACGAGCAGTACTTC. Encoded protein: CASSRRQGDYEQYF.

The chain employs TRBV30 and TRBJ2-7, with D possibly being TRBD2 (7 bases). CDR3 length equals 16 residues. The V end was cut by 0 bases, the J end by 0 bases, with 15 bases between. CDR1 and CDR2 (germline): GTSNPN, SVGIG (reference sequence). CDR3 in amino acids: CAWSVLGGGASYEQYF. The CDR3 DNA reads TGTGCCTGGAGTGTACTGGGGGGGGGCGCCTCCTACGAGCAGTACTTC.

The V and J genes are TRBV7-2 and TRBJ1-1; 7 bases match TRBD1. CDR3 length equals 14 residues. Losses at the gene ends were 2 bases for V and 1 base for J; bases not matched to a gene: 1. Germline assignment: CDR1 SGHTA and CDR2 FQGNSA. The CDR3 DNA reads TGTGCCAGCAGCTTACAGGGGGGGAACACTGAAGCTTTCTTT. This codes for CASSLQGGNTEAFF. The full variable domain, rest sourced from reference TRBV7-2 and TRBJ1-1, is GAGVSQSPSNKVTEKGKDVELRCDPISGHTALYWYRQSLGQGLEFLIYFQGNSAPDKSGLPSDRFSAERTGGSVSTLTIQRTQQEDSAVYLCASSLQGGNTEAFFGQGTRLTVV.

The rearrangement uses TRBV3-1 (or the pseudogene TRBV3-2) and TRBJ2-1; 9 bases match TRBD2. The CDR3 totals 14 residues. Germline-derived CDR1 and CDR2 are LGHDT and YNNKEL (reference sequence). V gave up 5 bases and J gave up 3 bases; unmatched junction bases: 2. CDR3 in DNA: TGTGCCAGCAGCTTAGCGGGAGTCTACAATGAGCAGTTCTTC. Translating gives CASSLAGVYNEQFF.

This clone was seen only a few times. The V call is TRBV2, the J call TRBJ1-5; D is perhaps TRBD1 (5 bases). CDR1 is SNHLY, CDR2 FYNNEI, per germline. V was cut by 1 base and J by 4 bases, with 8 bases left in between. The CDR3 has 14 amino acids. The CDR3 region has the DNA TGTGCCAGCAGTGAAGTGGCAGGGAATCAGCCCCAGCATTTT. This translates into CASSEVAGNQPQHF. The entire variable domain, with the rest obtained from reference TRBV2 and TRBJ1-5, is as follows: EPEVTQTPSHQVTQMGQEVILRCVPISNHLYFYWYRQILGQKVEFLVSFYNNEISEKSEIFDDQFSVERPDGSNFTLKIRSTKLEDSAMYFCASSEVAGNQPQHFGDGTRLSIL.

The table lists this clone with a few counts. DNA for the CDR3: TGTGCCAGCAGTAGCCTTAGGGAGAATCAGCCCCAGCATTTT. Protein: CASSSLRENQPQHF. The chain combines TRBV7-8 with TRBJ1-5; D unclear. Trimming shortened V by 6 bases and J by 4 bases, and 13 bases separated the two germline ends. CDR3 length: 14 amino acids. Germline assignment: CDR1 SGHVS and CDR2 FQNEAQ. Full variable domain (missing parts from reference TRBV7-8 and TRBJ1-5): GAGVSQSPRYKVAKRGQDVALRCDPISGHVSLFWYQQALGQGPEFLTYFQNEAQLDKSGLPSDRFFAERPEGSVSTLKIQRTQQEDSAVYLCASSSLRENQPQHFGDGTRLSIL.

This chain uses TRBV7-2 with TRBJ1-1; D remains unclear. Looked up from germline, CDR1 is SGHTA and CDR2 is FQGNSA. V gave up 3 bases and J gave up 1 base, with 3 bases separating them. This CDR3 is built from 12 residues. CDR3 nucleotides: TGTGCCAGCAGCTTCGGGAACACTGAAGCTTTCTTT. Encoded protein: CASSFGNTEAFF.

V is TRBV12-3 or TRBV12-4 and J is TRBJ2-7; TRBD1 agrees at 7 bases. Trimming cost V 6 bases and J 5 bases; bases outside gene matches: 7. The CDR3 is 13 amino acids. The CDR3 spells CASSQDRVHEQYF. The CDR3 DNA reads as TGTGCCAGCAGCCAAGACAGGGTCCACGAGCAGTACTTC.

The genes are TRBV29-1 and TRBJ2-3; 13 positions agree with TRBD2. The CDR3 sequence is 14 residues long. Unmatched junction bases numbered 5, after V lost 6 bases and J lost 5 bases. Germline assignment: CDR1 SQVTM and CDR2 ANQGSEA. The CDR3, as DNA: TGCAGCGTCGGACTAGCGGGAGTAGTAGATACGCAGTATTTT. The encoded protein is CSVGLAGVVDTQYF.

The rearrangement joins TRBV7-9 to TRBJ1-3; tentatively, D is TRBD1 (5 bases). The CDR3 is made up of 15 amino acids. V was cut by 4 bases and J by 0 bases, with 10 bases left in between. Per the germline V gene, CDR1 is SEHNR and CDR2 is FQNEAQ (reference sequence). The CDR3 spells CASSSGHLSGNTIYF. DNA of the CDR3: TGTGCCAGCAGCTCCGGACACCTCTCTGGAAACACCATATATTTT.

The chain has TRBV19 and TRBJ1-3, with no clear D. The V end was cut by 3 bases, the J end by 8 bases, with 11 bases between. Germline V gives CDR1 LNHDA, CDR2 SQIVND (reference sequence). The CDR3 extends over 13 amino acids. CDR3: CASSIWAKDTIYF. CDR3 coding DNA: TGTGCCAGTAGTATTTGGGCGAAGGACACCATATATTTT.

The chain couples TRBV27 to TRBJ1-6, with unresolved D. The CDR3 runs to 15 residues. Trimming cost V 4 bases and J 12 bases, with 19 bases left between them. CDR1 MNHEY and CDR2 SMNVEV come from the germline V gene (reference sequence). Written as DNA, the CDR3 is TGTGCCAGCAGTTATTCACCCCAGAACGGGGTACCCCTCCACTTT. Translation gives CASSYSPQNGVPLHF.

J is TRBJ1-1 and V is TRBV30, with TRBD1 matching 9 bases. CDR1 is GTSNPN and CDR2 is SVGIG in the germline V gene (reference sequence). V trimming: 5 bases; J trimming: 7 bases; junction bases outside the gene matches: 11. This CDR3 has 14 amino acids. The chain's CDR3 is CAWLGDRVGGEAFF. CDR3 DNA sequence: TGTGCCTGGTTAGGGGACAGGGTGGGGGGTGAAGCTTTCTTT.

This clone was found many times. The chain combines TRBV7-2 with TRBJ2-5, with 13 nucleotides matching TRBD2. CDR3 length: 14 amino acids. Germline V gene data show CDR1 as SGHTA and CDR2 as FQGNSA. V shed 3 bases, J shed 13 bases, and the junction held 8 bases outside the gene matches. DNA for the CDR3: TGTGCCAGCAGCTTGCCGGGACTAGCGGGGCCCATGTACTTC. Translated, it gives CASSLPGLAGPMYF.

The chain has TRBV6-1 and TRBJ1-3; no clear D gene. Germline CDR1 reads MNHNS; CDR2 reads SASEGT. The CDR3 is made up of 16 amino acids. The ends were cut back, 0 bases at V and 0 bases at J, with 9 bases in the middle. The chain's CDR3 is CASSEASQNSGNTIYF. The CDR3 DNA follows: TGTGCCAGCAGTGAAGCCTCACAGAACTCTGGAAACACCATATATTTT.

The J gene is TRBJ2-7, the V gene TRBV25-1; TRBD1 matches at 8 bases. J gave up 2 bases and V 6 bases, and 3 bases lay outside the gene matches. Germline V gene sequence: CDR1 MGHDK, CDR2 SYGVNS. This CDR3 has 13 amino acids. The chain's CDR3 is CASRDRETYEQYF. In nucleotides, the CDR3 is TGTGCCAGCAGGGACAGGGAAACCTACGAGCAGTACTTC.